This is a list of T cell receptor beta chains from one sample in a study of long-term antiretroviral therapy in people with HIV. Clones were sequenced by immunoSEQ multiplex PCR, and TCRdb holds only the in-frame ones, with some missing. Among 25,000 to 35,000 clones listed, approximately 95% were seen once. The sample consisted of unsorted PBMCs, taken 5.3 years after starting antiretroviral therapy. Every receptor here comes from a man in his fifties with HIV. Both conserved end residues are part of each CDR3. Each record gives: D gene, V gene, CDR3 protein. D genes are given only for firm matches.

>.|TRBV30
CAWTAGAGQSNQPQHF
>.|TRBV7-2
CASSLDGGGGQPQHF
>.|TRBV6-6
CASILQSFGLSGKLFF
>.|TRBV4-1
CASSQHPGTQGEQYF
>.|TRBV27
CASSLVRGTYEQYF
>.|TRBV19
CASSIRRATNEKLFF
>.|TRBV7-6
CASSPQSGGGTGAFF
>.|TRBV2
CASSETDSSYEQYF
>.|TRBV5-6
CASSLRRINTEAFF
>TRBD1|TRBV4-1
CASSQEETQGNYGYTF
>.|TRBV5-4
CASSPGRTSGNYGYTF
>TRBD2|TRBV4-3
CASSQDSSGVTDTQYF
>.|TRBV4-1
CASSQLTANYGYTF
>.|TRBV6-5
CASSYYSGSTEAFF
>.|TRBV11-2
CASSLDEAGPAQDTQYF
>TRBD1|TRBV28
CASSAQPGQGLNEQFF
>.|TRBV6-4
CASSATIGGPTEAFF
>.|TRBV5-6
CASSLGETRMRNTEAFF
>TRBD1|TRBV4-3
CASSQEGGTVLRLDTGELFF
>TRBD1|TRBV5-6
CASSQGQGVGYTF
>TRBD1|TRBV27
CATQGGAEAFF
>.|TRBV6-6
CASSSLGFGWGTEAFF
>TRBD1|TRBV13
CASSLRTGISYNSPLHF
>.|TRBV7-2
CASSLDWGDYGYTF
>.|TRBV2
CASGSRADTQYF
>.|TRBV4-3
CASSQGVDNYGYTF
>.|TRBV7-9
CASSFTTEAFF
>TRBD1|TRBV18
CASSPGGQGLYEQYF
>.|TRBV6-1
CASSDWLGERAFF
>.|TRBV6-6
CASSYSRGAENIQYF
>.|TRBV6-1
CASTHGGVSAPLHF
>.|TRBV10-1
CASSPGGTDTQYF
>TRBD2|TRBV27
CASNPGTSVGDEQFF
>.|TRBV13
CASSSKTGRVGNTIYF
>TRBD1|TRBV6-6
CASSFLTGGNIQYF
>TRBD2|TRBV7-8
CASSLSGGAAEQYF
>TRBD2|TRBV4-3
CASSRQGSGLAGGPHEQYF
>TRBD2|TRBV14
CASSDPTSGASYNEQFF
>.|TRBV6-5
CASSYSTPPSTGELFF
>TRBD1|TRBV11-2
CASSDPRDSNEKLFF
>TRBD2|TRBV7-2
CASSWTSGDTSYEQYF
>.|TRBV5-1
CASSLGAAQETQYF
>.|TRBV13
CASSLGSSDEQYF
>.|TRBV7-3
CASSLGHSYEQYF
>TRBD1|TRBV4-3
CASSLRDRVEDTQYF
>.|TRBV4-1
CASSQGPGLSAEAFF
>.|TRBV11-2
CASSLGGHYNEQFF
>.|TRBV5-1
CARRGNTEAFF
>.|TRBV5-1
CASRGWTTLPGANVLTF
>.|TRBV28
CASRSGAGNPSTGELFF
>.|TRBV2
CASSEPNDGKNIQYF
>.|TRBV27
CASSRQAENSPLHF
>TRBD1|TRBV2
CASSDRAGGNSPLHF
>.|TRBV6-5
CASSWGRESSYEQYF